This T cell receptor beta chain came from a study of shared clonotypes between healthy human individuals (dated by TCRdb to 2019 to 2021). Regarding the study in general: The cohort comprised a couple of women and three men aged 18 to 49 years. For each donor, three plates each were used for CD4 naive and CD4 memory, two plates were used for CD8 naive, and one plate was used for CD8 memory. Blood TCR repertoires of about 5 healthy adults were deeply sequenced to estimate repertoire size and the extent of clonotype sharing between individuals. To increase sequencing depth and limit assay-specific biases, different laboratories used diverse techniques to prepare libraries and sequence TCR repertoires. Between about 0.9 and 10 billion PBMCs per donor were obtained by leukapheresis. General conclusions and limits of the study: The genetic and exposure-history diversity represented was limited by the small number of donors. Only blood was sampled, and tissue TCR repertoires likely differ from those in blood. Rarefaction of sorted-subset datasets indicated incomplete sequencing despite the large sequencing depth. Pairwise subsampling led to the expectation that sequencing depth would affect the degree of clonotype sharing among donors. Clonotypes shared by all four sorted-subset donors showed higher generation probabilities than non-shared clonotypes. Sharing across four donors was observed for about 5% of naive CD4, 3.5% of naive CD8, 2% to 2.5% of memory CD4, and around 0.4% of memory CD8 clonotypes. Naive subsets generally had larger estimated clonotype richness than memory subsets did.

Donors were healthy HIV-negative adults with no recently reported acute infections or vaccinations. Every donor was a Caucasian adult residing in Nashville, Tennessee, USA. CD8 memory samples were composed of magnetically selected CD45RO+ cells combined with CCR7-negative CD45RA+ effector memory (TemRA) cells. Blood was collected by leukapheresis, and PBMCs were isolated by Ficoll-Histopaque density gradient centrifugation and then cryopreserved in liquid nitrogen vapor phase. Purity and quantity of every magnetically sorted T cell population were checked by analytical flow cytometry. Each sorted fraction had its genomic DNA isolated and then quantified by UV absorbance on a Nanodrop 2000c. As for this clone: What this receptor recognizes is not known. No much larger clone exists at a distance of one base, and base qualities are not known.

V has 4 bases trimmed and J has 4 bases trimmed; junction bases matching no gene number 3. The CDR3, from cysteine to phenylalanine, totals 14 residues. Of all the DNA, just the CDR3 is kept, 42 bases in frame from base 1. CDR1 and CDR2, per the germline V gene, are SGHDT and YYEEEE. Using the deep immunoSEQ assay, multiplex PCR amplified TCR CDR3 regions from genomic DNA. Extracted genomic DNA from each cell subset was distributed evenly across all wells of several immunoSEQ 96-well plates, and each plate was treated as a replicate. For sorted subsets, 150 to 250 ng genomic DNA, equal to 25,000 to 35,000 T cell genomes, was loaded into each replicate PCR. The purified libraries were quantified using a Qubit 3.0 fluorometer, sized with a Bioanalyzer 2100, and then quantified again using the KAPA Library Quantification kit. Every immunoSEQ 96-well plate was sequenced on a separate single-read 150-cycle Illumina NextSeq 550 flow cell. On the study's bioinformatics: The immunoSEQ output contained only junctional sequences without quality scores, so filtering could not match that applied to full-length reads. To assign V/J genes and CDR3, sequences were annotated against IMGT germline references using PyIR, a Python wrapper for IgBLAST v1.9. Reads with weak V/J assignments (E-value above 1e-6), missing CDR3, stop codons, out-of-frame junctions, or ambiguous translated residues were removed. V3J clonotypes were defined by identical inferred V gene, J gene, and CDR3 amino acid sequence. The percentage overlap between two repertoires was calculated by dividing the number of shared unique clonotypes by the size of the smaller repertoire. RTK rarefaction, the Chao1 estimator, and Recon v2.1 estimates of unobserved clonotypes were used to assess repertoire richness. For all TCRbeta clonotypes obtained by the gDNA method from a few donors, generation probabilities were computed with OLGA. TCRdb took over this immuneACCESS table, retaining in-frame rearrangements with V and J assigned. Such tables are incomplete; in checked studies, under half of the missing clones stem from an unresolved V gene, and the remainder is unexplained. V, J and clone size were drawn from that table, and D and trimming were deduced from the DNA. The sample yields around 100,000 clones; around 71% were counted once. Jointly, the top ten make up around 25% of the sample.

The sample taken for sequencing was memory CD8+ T cells sorted from blood. The sample's cell subset or site label, in plain terms: CD45RO+ cells pooled with CCR7-negative TemRA cells. The V gene is TRBV5-6 and the J gene is TRBJ2-1, with TRBD2 matching 9 junction bases. The receptor was derived from a woman aged 30 to 39 in good health. The sequence in DNA is TGTGCCAGCAGCACGGGACTAGCTTACAATGAGCAGTTCTTC. Its protein reads: CASSTGLAYNEQFF.